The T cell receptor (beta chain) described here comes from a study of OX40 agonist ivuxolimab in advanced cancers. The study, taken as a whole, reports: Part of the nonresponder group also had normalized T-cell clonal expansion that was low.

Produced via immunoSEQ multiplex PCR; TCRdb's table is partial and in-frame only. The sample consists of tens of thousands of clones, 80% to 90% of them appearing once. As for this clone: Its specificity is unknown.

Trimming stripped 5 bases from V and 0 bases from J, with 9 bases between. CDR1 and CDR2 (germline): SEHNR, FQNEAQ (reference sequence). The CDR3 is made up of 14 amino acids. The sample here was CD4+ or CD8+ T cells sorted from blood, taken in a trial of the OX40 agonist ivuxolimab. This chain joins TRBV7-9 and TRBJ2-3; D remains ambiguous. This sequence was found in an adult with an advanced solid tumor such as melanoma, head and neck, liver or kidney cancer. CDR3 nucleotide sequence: TGTGCCAGCAGCCACAGTAAGAGCACAGATACGCAGTATTTT. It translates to CASSHSKSTDTQYF.